Shown below are 17 T cell receptor beta chains from a single sample sequenced in a study of blood T cell repertoires in COVID-19. The table came from immunoSEQ multiplex PCR; TCRdb's copy has only in-frame clones and leaves some out. Of about 100,000 clones detected, about 90% appear once; the ten largest clones hold 5%. The sample comprised peripheral blood. Every receptor here comes from a human donor in a cohort sampled during active COVID-19.

The chain is built from TRBV28 and TRBJ2-7, with a tentative D call TRBD1 (6 bases). Germline CDR1 and CDR2: MDHEN and SYDVKM. V lost 8 bases and J lost 5, with 19 bases in between. CDR3 size: 14 residues. The CDR3 coding sequence is TGTGCCAGCGGGGGCGGGCAAGGCCTCCACGAGCAGTACTTC. Translated: CASGGGQGLHEQYF. The variable domain in full, with the rest retrieved from reference TRBV28 and TRBJ2-7, is DVKVTQSSRYLVKRTGEKVFLECVQDMDHENMFWYRQDPGLGLRLIYFSYDVKMKEKGDIPEGYSVSREKKERFSLILESASTNQTSMYLCASGGGQGLHEQYFGPGTRLTVT.

The V gene is TRBV27, the J gene TRBJ1-5; no reliable D call. The germline V gene encodes CDR1 MNHEY and CDR2 SMNVEV (reference sequence). V was trimmed by 3 bases and J by 0 bases, leaving 12 bases between them. The CDR3 has 16 residues. Here the CDR3 reads CASSFLPLYSNQPQHF. CDR3 bases: TGTGCCAGCAGTTTTCTCCCACTCTATAGCAATCAGCCCCAGCATTTT.

V is TRBV12-5 and J is TRBJ2-2; the D is unclear. Germline-derived CDR1 and CDR2 are LGHNT and FRNRAP. V lost 7 bases, J lost 0 bases, and 3 bases lay in between. The CDR3 contains 12 residues. This chain's CDR3 is CASATNTGELFF. The DNA for the CDR3 is TGTGCTAGTGCCACGAACACCGGGGAGCTGTTTTTT. Drawing the rest from reference TRBV12-5 and TRBJ2-2, the complete variable domain is DARVTQTPRHKVTEMGQEVTMRCQPILGHNTVFWYRQTMMQGLELLAYFRNRAPLDDSGMPKDRFSAEMPDATLATLKIQPSEPRDSAVYFCASATNTGELFFGEGSRLTVL.

The CDR3 region has the DNA TGTGCCAGCAGCCTAAATTACAGGGCGAACACTGAAGCTTTCTTT. It yields the protein CASSLNYRANTEAFF. V usage is TRBV5-5 and J usage is TRBJ1-1; D is perhaps TRBD1 (6 bases). The germline V and J ends were trimmed by 4 bases and 1 base, with 14 bases remaining between them. Germline CDR1 reads SGHKS; CDR2 reads YYEKEE (reference sequence). CDR3 length: 15 residues.

The chain employs TRBV5-1 and TRBJ2-6, with D hard to call. The CDR3 loop spans 16 amino acids. V gave up 0 bases and J gave up 4 bases, with 11 bases separating them. CDR1 is SGHRS and CDR2 is YFSETQ in the germline V gene. CDR3 loop: CASSLGGLSGANVLTF. The CDR3 coding sequence is TGCGCCAGCAGCTTGGGAGGCCTCTCCGGGGCCAACGTCCTGACTTTC. Filled out from reference TRBV5-1 and TRBJ2-6, the complete variable domain reads KAGVTQTPRYLIKTRGQQVTLSCSPISGHRSVSWYQQTPGQGLQFLFEYFSETQRNKGNFPGRFSGRQFSNSRSEMNVSTLELGDSALYLCASSLGGLSGANVLTFGAGSRLTVL.

V and J are TRBV3-1 (or the pseudogene TRBV3-2) and TRBJ1-3, with D perhaps matching TRBD1 (6 bases). The CDR3 sequence is 16 residues long. The germline CDR1 and CDR2 sequences are LGHDT and YNNKEL (reference sequence). Between the trimmed V and J ends, which lost 0 bases and 3 bases, there was a span of 12 bases. Written as DNA, the CDR3 is TGTGCCAGCAGCCAAGAGGGGCAGGGGAATGGAAACACCATATATTTT. It is translated as CASSQEGQGNGNTIYF.

The chain links TRBV15 to TRBJ1-3; D possibly corresponds to TRBD1 (6 bases). Trimming took 3 bases from V and 0 from J, leaving 15 bases between them. Germline V gene lookup returns CDR1 LNHNV and CDR2 YYDKDF (reference sequence). CDR3 length equals 17 residues. The CDR3 nucleotides are TGTGCCACCAGCAGGGGGGGGACACCGAGCTCTGGAAACACCATATATTTT. It translates to CATSRGGTPSSGNTIYF.

In the case of this clone: One end of the junction fails to match germline, which may point to a read error. The chain joins TRBV20-1 to TRBJ2-7, with TRBD1 matching 9 bases. CDR1 is DFQATT, CDR2 SNEGSKA, per germline (reference sequence). The CDR3 has 11 residues. CDR3 coding DNA: TGCAGTGCTAGGTTAACCGGGACAGGGACCTTC. Encoded protein: CSARLTGTGTF.

The genes are TRBV27 and TRBJ2-2, with D possibly being TRBD1 (6 bases). The CDR3 length is 18 residues. Germline V lookup: CDR1 MNHEY, CDR2 SMNVEV (reference sequence). V lost 2 bases and J lost 0, with 16 bases in between. The CDR3 DNA reads as TGTGCCAGCAGTTTAAGGGCAGGGGTGTACGCGAACACCGGGGAGCTGTTTTTT. As protein: CASSLRAGVYANTGELFF.

V is TRBV6-1 and J is TRBJ2-3; the D gene is possibly TRBD1 (6 bases). The CDR3 sequence is 15 residues long. V lost 2 bases and J lost 2, with 11 bases in between. In germline, CDR1 is MNHNS, CDR2 SASEGT. The DNA for the CDR3 is TGTGCCAGCAGTGAAAAGGACAGACTCACAGATACGCAGTATTTT. Protein product: CASSEKDRLTDTQYF.

This chain links TRBV5-4 with TRBJ2-5, with D possibly being TRBD1 (6 bases). The germline CDR1 and CDR2 sequences are SGHNT and YYREEE (reference sequence). CDR3 length equals 12 residues. The germline V and J ends were trimmed by 5 bases and 4 bases, with 9 bases remaining between them. As DNA, the CDR3 is TGTGCCAGCAGTACAGGGCCAGAGACCCAGTACTTC. This translates into CASSTGPETQYF.

The chain links TRBV30 to TRBJ1-5; tentative D call: TRBD1 (5 bases). The germline V and J ends were trimmed by 4 bases and 2 bases, with 12 bases remaining between them. This CDR3 comprises 14 residues. CDR1 GTSNPN and CDR2 SVGIG come from the germline V gene (reference sequence). CDR3 residues: CAWTGINGNQPQHF. The CDR3 nucleotides read TGTGCCTGGACAGGGATTAATGGCAATCAGCCCCAGCATTTT.

This clone showed up many times. V is TRBV29-1 and J is TRBJ2-7, with 15 bases matching TRBD2. Trimming took 6 bases from V and 0 from J; bases not matched to a gene: 6. CDR1 and CDR2 (germline): SQVTM, ANQGSEA. This CDR3 region has 16 residues. The CDR3 protein is CSVNGLAGGPSYEQYF. CDR3 DNA sequence: TGCAGCGTAAACGGACTAGCGGGAGGGCCCTCCTACGAGCAGTACTTC.

The genes are TRBV7-2 and TRBJ1-4, with TRBD1 as a possible D gene (5 bases). CDR3 size: 14 residues. The germline V gene has CDR1 SGHTA and CDR2 FQGNSA. V shed 1 base and J shed 4 bases, with 7 bases lying between them. The CDR3, as DNA: TGTGCCAGCAGCTTAGGGGGCCGTAATGAAAAACTGTTTTTT. Encoded protein: CASSLGGRNEKLFF.

The rearrangement joins TRBV18 to TRBJ2-7, with D unresolved. CDR3 length: 15 residues. The V gene lost 3 bases and the J gene lost 3 bases, with 15 bases spanning the gap. Germline values: CDR1 KGHSH, CDR2 LQKENI. This CDR3 reads CASSPRSAADYEQYF. In DNA, the CDR3 is TGTGCCAGCTCACCTCGTTCGGCGGCGGACTACGAGCAGTACTTC.

This clone was detected once. This chain uses TRBV7-9 with TRBJ2-6, with 9 nucleotides matching TRBD1. V gave up 9 bases and J gave up 0 bases; unmatched junction bases: 9. The CDR3 consists of 17 residues. Germline V gives CDR1 SEHNR, CDR2 FQNEAQ (reference sequence). CDR3 DNA: TGTGCCAGTTCTGACAGGGGGGCCCGCTCTGGGGCCAACGTCCTGACTTTC. Translated, it gives CASSDRGARSGANVLTF.

The chain joins TRBV4-1 to TRBJ2-2, with 10 bases fitting TRBD2. The germline V gene has CDR1 MGHRA and CDR2 YSYEKL. Trimming at V came to 4 bases and at J to 0 bases, leaving 5 bases not matched to a gene. The CDR3 is 17 residues long. CDR3 nucleotide sequence: TGCGCCAGCAGCCCGATCGGACTAGCGGCGAACACCGGGGAGCTGTTTTTT. Residues: CASSPIGLAANTGELFF.